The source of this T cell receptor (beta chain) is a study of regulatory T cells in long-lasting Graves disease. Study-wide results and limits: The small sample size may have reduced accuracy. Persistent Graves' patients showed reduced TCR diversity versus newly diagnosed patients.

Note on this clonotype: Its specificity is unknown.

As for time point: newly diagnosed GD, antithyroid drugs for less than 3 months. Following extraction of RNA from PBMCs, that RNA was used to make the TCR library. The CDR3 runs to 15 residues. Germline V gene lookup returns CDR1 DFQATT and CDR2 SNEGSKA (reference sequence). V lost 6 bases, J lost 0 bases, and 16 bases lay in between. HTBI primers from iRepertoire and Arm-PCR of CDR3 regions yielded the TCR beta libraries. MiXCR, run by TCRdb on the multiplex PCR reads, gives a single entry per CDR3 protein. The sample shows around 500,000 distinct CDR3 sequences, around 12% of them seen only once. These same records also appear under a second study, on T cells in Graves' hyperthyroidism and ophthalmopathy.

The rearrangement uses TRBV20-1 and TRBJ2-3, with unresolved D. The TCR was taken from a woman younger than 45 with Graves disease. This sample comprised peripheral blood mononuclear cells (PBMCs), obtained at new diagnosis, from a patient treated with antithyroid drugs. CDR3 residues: CSAPFGRISTDTQYF. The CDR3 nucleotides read TGCAGTGCCCCCTTCGGCAGAATAAGCACAGATACGCAGTATTTT.